This entry describes one T cell receptor (beta chain). Its antigen is unknown. The record originates from a study of OX40 agonist ivuxolimab in advanced cancers. Study overall: Antecedent anti-PD-1, anti-PD-L1 or anti-CTLA-4 therapy was permissible, with roughly 36% having received some.

Study-level results: By week 6 at 0.1 to 3.0 mg/kg, blood CD4+ and CD8+ T cells had expanded clonally.

V was pared by 6 bases and J by 4 bases, with 6 bases of the junction left unmatched. From germline, CDR1 is MNHEY and CDR2 SVGAGI. This CDR3 spans 14 amino acids. Method: immunoSEQ multiplex PCR; TCRdb's copy keeps in-frame clones and lacks some. The table shows under 90,000 clones, with 85% to 95% occurring only once. The receptor was isolated from an adult with an advanced solid tumor such as melanoma, head and neck, liver or kidney cancer. The rearrangement uses TRBV6-5 and TRBJ2-7, with 10 bases fitting TRBD1. The sequencing here drew on CD4+ or CD8+ T cells sorted from blood, taken in a trial of the OX40 agonist ivuxolimab. As DNA, the CDR3 is TGTGCCAGCAGCGAGACAGGGGGCGCGTACGAGCAGTACTTC. Its translation: CASSETGGAYEQYF.